A single sample is the source of the 28 T cell receptor beta chains below, sequenced in a study of T-cell reconstitution after alpha-beta-depleted transplantation in children. This sample's TCRbeta library carried unique molecular identifier barcodes. TCRdb redid the calling of the PCR reads with MiXCR, one entry per CDR3 protein. This sample has around 200,000 distinct CDR3 sequences, with approximately 8.4% found just once. This specimen consisted of PBMCs, mostly from graft donor cells, obtained 360 days after TCRalphabeta/CD19-depleted stem cell transplant. The source of these receptors is a male patient aged 2-15 years who had a stem cell transplant for acute myeloid leukemia, so the T cells may come from the graft donor.

The table lists this clonotype with a few counts. The V call is TRBV20-1, the J call TRBJ2-5; perhaps TRBD1 as D (5 bases). Trimming shortened V by 3 bases and J by 2 bases, and 16 bases separated the two germline ends. The germline gives CDR1 DFQATT, CDR2 SNEGSKA (reference sequence). CDR3 length: 15 amino acids. The CDR3 DNA sequence: TGCAGTGCTAGGGACAACTATCAATCTCAAGAGACCCAGTACTTC. Residues: CSARDNYQSQETQYF.

In its sample, this clonotype was seen many times. The chain carries TRBV12-3 or TRBV12-4 and TRBJ2-1, with TRBD2 identical over 8 bases. J lost 4 bases, V lost 6 bases, and 11 bases had no gene match. This CDR3 is built from 16 residues. CDR3 sequence (DNA): TGTGCCAGCAGCCCGGGAGGGGGTGGTATATACAATGAGCAGTTCTTC. It yields the protein CASSPGGGGIYNEQFF.

This chain uses TRBV19 with TRBJ1-5, with TRBD1 matching 8 bases. This CDR3 has 15 amino acids. V shed 5 bases, J shed 6 bases, and the junction held 9 bases outside the gene matches. Per germline, CDR1 LNHDA and CDR2 SQIVND (reference sequence). Here the CDR3 reads CASSASGQGAQPQHF. CDR3 coding DNA: TGTGCCAGTAGTGCCAGCGGACAGGGCGCTCAGCCCCAGCATTTT.

This clonotype was counted many times. V is TRBV9 and J is TRBJ2-1; D is uncertain. Trimming stripped 0 bases from V and 7 bases from J, with 2 bases between. This CDR3 contains 11 residues. Germline V CDR1 and CDR2: SGDLS, YYNGEE. The CDR3 sequence is CASSVANEQFF. The CDR3 DNA is TGTGCCAGCAGCGTAGCTAATGAGCAGTTCTTC.

This clonotype has at least ten counts. The chain carries TRBV7-2 and TRBJ1-2, with D unclear. Germline values: CDR1 SGHTA, CDR2 FQGNSA. The CDR3 has 16 residues. The V and J ends lost 5 bases and 3 bases respectively, with 19 bases between them. The CDR3 DNA reads TGTGCCAGCAGCCGCTCTGCCAGGTTAAGGGACTATGGCTACACCTTC. Amino acid sequence: CASSRSARLRDYGYTF.

This clonotype has ten or more counts. The V and J genes are TRBV5-1 and TRBJ2-5, with TRBD2 matching over 8 bases. The ends lost 5 bases at V and 1 base at J; junction bases unmatched: 4. Germline V gene data show CDR1 as SGHRS and CDR2 as YFSETQ. The CDR3 consists of 14 residues. CDR3 loop: CASSYGLAQETQYF. The CDR3 DNA follows: TGCGCCAGCAGTTATGGACTAGCCCAAGAGACCCAGTACTTC.

This clonotype showed up many times. V is TRBV29-1 and J is TRBJ2-1; D remains unclear. V was cut by 3 bases and J by 6 bases, with 9 bases left in between. Germline V lookup: CDR1 SQVTM, CDR2 ANQGSEA. The CDR3 consists of 12 residues. In DNA, the CDR3 is TGCAGCGTTGAGCTAGTTCCCAATGAGCAGTTCTTC. Its translation is CSVELVPNEQFF.

The CDR3 region is CASSRDGDTEAFF. In DNA form, the CDR3 reads TGTGCCAGCAGCCGGGACGGAGACACTGAAGCTTTCTTT. This chain joins TRBV12-3 or TRBV12-4 and TRBJ1-1, with a possible D match to TRBD1 (5 bases). V was pared by 6 bases and J by 3 bases, with 11 bases between. There are 13 residues in the CDR3.

This clonotype was seen at least ten times. This chain uses TRBV7-2 with TRBJ1-6; D gene unclear. V lost 1 base to trimming and J lost 0 bases, with 4 bases between them. Per the germline V gene, CDR1 is SGHTA and CDR2 is FQGNSA. The CDR3 extends over 15 amino acids. The CDR3 DNA sequence: TGTGCCAGCAGCTTAGACAGCTCCTATAATTCACCCCTCCACTTT. Its translation: CASSLDSSYNSPLHF.

At least ten counts were recorded for this clonotype. The gene calls are TRBV4-3 and TRBJ2-7; D is unclear. The CDR3 runs 15 residues. The V and J ends lost 11 bases and 0 bases respectively, with 20 bases between them. Germline lookup yields CDR1 LGHNA and CDR2 YSLEER. CDR3 protein: CASPPRQIRSYEQYF. The CDR3 DNA reads as TGCGCCTCCCCCCCGCGGCAGATACGCTCCTACGAGCAGTACTTC.

The J gene is TRBJ2-2, the V gene TRBV11-2; D remains ambiguous. CDR3 length equals 17 residues. The germline gives CDR1 SGHAT, CDR2 FQNNGV. V was pared by 3 bases and J by 0 bases, with 14 bases between. The CDR3 sequence is CASSFSRHGSNTGELFF. CDR3 DNA sequence: TGTGCCAGCAGCTTCTCTAGGCACGGCTCGAACACCGGGGAGCTGTTTTTT. The whole variable domain, filled in from reference TRBV11-2 and TRBJ2-2, reads EAGVAQSPRYKIIEKRQSVAFWCNPISGHATLYWYQQILGQGPKLLIQFQNNGVVDDSQLPKDRFSAERLKGVDSTLKIQPAKLEDSAVYLCASSFSRHGSNTGELFFGEGSRLTVL.

This clonotype has a count of ten or more. The chain joins TRBV12-3 or TRBV12-4 to TRBJ2-1; 15 nucleotides line up with TRBD2. The CDR3 has 15 amino acids. The ends lost 6 bases at V and 9 bases at J; junction bases unmatched: 6. Here the CDR3 DNA reads TGTGCCAGCAGCCGGACTAGCGGGAGGGCCGGTGAGCAGTTCTTC. The encoded protein is CASSRTSGRAGEQFF.

The chain links TRBV5-1 to TRBJ1-1; no clear D gene. The CDR3 runs to 16 residues. Germline V CDR1 and CDR2: SGHRS, YFSETQ. V lost 4 bases to trimming and J lost 1 base, with 17 bases between them. The CDR3: CASSHPVPGENTEAFF. In DNA, the CDR3 is TGCGCCAGCAGCCACCCGGTGCCCGGGGAGAACACTGAAGCTTTCTTT.

This clonotype was detected many times. CDR3 sequence: CASSAVTSAETQYF. In DNA form, the CDR3 reads TGTGCCAGCAGCGCGGTGACTAGCGCAGAGACCCAGTACTTC. J is TRBJ2-5 and V is TRBV2; 8 bases are a match to TRBD2. V shed 6 bases and J 4 bases; nucleotides not matched to a gene: 7. Germline CDR1 SNHLY, CDR2 FYNNEI. There are 14 residues in the CDR3.

This clonotype has a count of ten or more. The rearrangement links TRBV20-1 to TRBJ1-1; possibly TRBD1 for D (5 bases). CDR3 length: 16 amino acids. V shed 0 bases and J shed 0 bases, with 14 bases lying between them. Per germline, CDR1 DFQATT and CDR2 SNEGSKA (reference sequence). The chain's CDR3 is CSARDFQGFLNTEAFF. The CDR3 nucleotides are TGCAGTGCTAGAGATTTTCAGGGCTTTTTGAACACTGAAGCTTTCTTT.

This clonotype was seen more than once but under ten times. The chain couples TRBV11-2 to TRBJ2-1; 10 nucleotides agree with TRBD2. V was clipped by 5 bases and J by 3 bases; unmatched bases: 13. The germline V gene has CDR1 SGHAT and CDR2 FQNNGV. The CDR3 totals 18 residues. The DNA for the CDR3 is TGTGCCAGCAGCCCTTGGCCGAGCGGGAGGGGACACTACAATGAGCAGTTCTTC. Translating it yields CASSPWPSGRGHYNEQFF.

This clonotype has only a few counts. The chain couples TRBV9 to TRBJ1-5; D unclear. The germline V gene encodes CDR1 SGDLS and CDR2 YYNGEE. The V end was cut by 0 bases, the J end by 6 bases, with 7 bases between. This CDR3 has 13 residues. CDR3 nucleotides: TGTGCCAGCAGCGTAGGCCCGGGTCAGCCCCAGCATTTT. It yields the protein CASSVGPGQPQHF.

This chain uses TRBV5-5 with TRBJ2-7, with TRBD2 matching over 7 bases. This CDR3 spans 17 amino acids. After removal of 0 bases from V and 4 bases from J, the junction contained 13 bases not matched to a gene. CDR1 SGHKS and CDR2 YYEKEE come from the germline V gene (reference sequence). The CDR3 coding sequence is TGTGCCAGCAGCTTGGATGACCTTTTGGCGGGGGTATACGAGCAGTACGTC. It specifies CASSLDDLLAGVYEQYV.

This clonotype showed up many times. CDR3 sequence reads: CASSTHPGQGTTDTQYF. CDR3 bases: TGTGCCAGCAGCACGCACCCGGGACAGGGAACAACAGATACGCAGTATTTT. The rearrangement uses TRBV5-6 and TRBJ2-3; 9 bases fit TRBD1. This CDR3 contains 17 residues. The V segment lost 4 bases and the J segment 3 bases; nucleotides outside the gene matches: 12. Germline V gene data show CDR1 as SGHDT and CDR2 as YYEEEE.

This clonotype appeared many times. V and J are TRBV12-3 or TRBV12-4 and TRBJ2-3; D is possibly TRBD1 or TRBD2 (6 bases each). V was pared by 7 bases and J by 6 bases, with 20 bases between. The CDR3 runs to 15 residues. In DNA form, the CDR3 reads TGTGCCAGCACAAAAAGGACGGGGGCTGGGGATACGCAGTATTTT. It codes for CASTKRTGAGDTQYF.

The sample holds a few counts of this clonotype. The chain joins TRBV28 to TRBJ1-1, with D possibly being TRBD1 (6 bases). CDR3 length: 15 amino acids. The V gene lost 8 bases and the J gene lost 1 base, with 17 bases spanning the gap. In germline, CDR1 is MDHEN, CDR2 SYDVKM. The CDR3 reads CASGNWGTTNTEAFF. In DNA, the CDR3 is TGTGCCAGCGGGAATTGGGGGACAACGAACACTGAAGCTTTCTTT.

There are many counts of this clonotype. The genes are TRBV9 and TRBJ2-2; no firm D call. From germline, CDR1 is SGDLS and CDR2 YYNGEE. V was clipped by 0 bases and J by 7 bases, with 13 bases between them. This CDR3 has 15 amino acids. The CDR3, as DNA: TGTGCCAGCAGCGTAGTCGCTCTTCACGGCGGGGAGCTGTTTTTT. This gives the protein CASSVVALHGGELFF.

The chain combines TRBV5-1 with TRBJ2-1; tentatively, D is TRBD2 (6 bases). Germline V CDR1 and CDR2: SGHRS, YFSETQ. V lost 2 bases and J 7 bases, leaving 16 bases between the germline ends. The CDR3 sequence is 15 residues long. This CDR3 is CASSFAGSLRNEQFF. In nucleotides, the CDR3 is TGCGCCAGCAGCTTTGCCGGGAGTTTGAGGAATGAGCAGTTCTTC.

In its sample, this clonotype was seen many times. V and J are TRBV3-1 and TRBJ1-1, with D possibly matching TRBD1 (5 bases). The CDR3 is 13 residues long. The V gene lost 4 bases and the J gene lost 1 base, with 7 bases spanning the gap. In germline, CDR1 is LGHDT, CDR2 YNNKEL (reference sequence). The CDR3 is CASSRTGNTEAFF. For the CDR3, the DNA is TGTGCCAGCAGCCGAACAGGGAACACTGAAGCTTTCTTT. Combining the CDR3 with reference TRBV3-1 and TRBJ1-1 gives the whole variable domain DTAVSQTPKYLVTQMGNDKSIKCEQNLGHDTMYWYKQDSKKFLKIMFSYNNKELIINETVPNRFSPKSPDKAHLNLHINSLELGDSAVYFCASSRTGNTEAFFGQGTRLTVV.

This clonotype was seen many times. The V and J genes are TRBV5-1 and TRBJ2-2, with a tentative D call TRBD1 (5 bases). The germline V gene has CDR1 SGHRS and CDR2 YFSETQ. Trimming shortened V by 1 base and J by 5 bases, and 12 bases separated the two germline ends. The CDR3 extends over 15 amino acids. The CDR3 loop reads CASSLRGRSTGELFF. CDR3 coding DNA: TGCGCCAGCAGCTTGAGGGGCAGGTCAACCGGGGAGCTGTTTTTT.

The chain is built from TRBV4-2 and TRBJ1-1; D is unclear. Germline CDR1 is LGHNA and CDR2 is YNFKEQ. Trimming stripped 1 base from V and 8 bases from J, with 8 bases between. The CDR3 runs 12 residues. CDR3 in DNA: TGTGCCAGCAGCCAAGGGGAGGCAGAAGCTTTCTTT. Residues: CASSQGEAEAFF.

This clonotype occurred many times. The J gene is TRBJ2-1, the V gene TRBV10-3; 10 bases line up with TRBD2. Trimming removed 8 bases from V and 7 bases from J; junction bases left unmatched: 14. Germline V gene lookup returns CDR1 ENHRY and CDR2 SYGVKD. This CDR3 is 16 amino acids long. Here the CDR3 DNA reads TGTGCCATCGCAGCTGGACCGGGACTAGCGAAAAATGAGCAGTTCTTC. Protein: CAIAAGPGLAKNEQFF.

The chain carries TRBV7-2 and TRBJ2-3; no firm D call. Trimming took 4 bases from V and 2 from J, leaving 7 bases between them. The CDR3 has 13 residues. Germline lookup yields CDR1 SGHTA and CDR2 FQGNSA. The DNA of the CDR3 is TGTGCCAGCAGCTCTCCATACACAGATACGCAGTATTTT. This encodes CASSSPYTDTQYF.